This TCR beta chain was profiled in a study of response to subunit inactivated influenza vaccine. Whole-study results and caveats: Authors suggested each seasonal influenza vaccination recruits few new T cells.

TCRdb reprocessed the RT-PCR reads with MiXCR, giving one entry per CDR3 protein. This sample has 450,000 to 700,000 distinct CDR3 sequences; 11% to 15% occur once, and the top ten carry 11%. Comments on this clonotype: No antigen is known for it.

The germline CDR1 and CDR2 sequences are SGHKS and YYEKEE (reference sequence). J lost 6 bases, V lost 0 bases, and 3 bases had no gene match. This CDR3 has 15 amino acids. The genes are TRBV5-5 and TRBJ2-1; 10 bases fit TRBD2. The clonotype comes from a man aged 45-65 years who received an inactivated influenza vaccine. This specimen consisted of PBMCs from blood, obtained about 12 days after vaccination. The CDR3 protein is CASSLVGLAANEQFF. Here the CDR3 DNA reads TGTGCCAGCAGCTTGGTCGGACTAGCGGCCAATGAGCAGTTCTTC.